Listed below are T cell receptor beta chains from one sample, sequenced in a study of vaccination effects on CD4 cells after COVID-19. Sequencing was performed with immunoSEQ multiplex PCR; in TCRdb, only in-frame clones are kept and a portion is missing. This sample has tens of thousands of clones, with 73% found just once. No cognate antigen is known for these TCRs. The sample consisted of CD4+ T cells from PBMCs cultured with HCoV-229E spike peptides, taken before COVID-19 vaccination. These receptors all come from a human donor who received a COVID-19 vaccine. CDR3s include the opening cysteine and the closing phenylalanine or tryptophan. A D gene is named only where the DNA matches it firmly. Not all rows give a size; the values are once, few, many and, for expanded clones, a class.

size,D,V,J,DNA,CDR3
-,-,TRBV6-5,TRBJ2-7,TGTGCCAGCAGGAAGGAATTGGAGTACGAGCAGTACTTC,CASRKELEYEQYF
-,-,TRBV19,TRBJ2-7,TGTGCCAGTAGTACCTTCCTGAGTGGCTCCTACGAGCAGTACTTC,CASSTFLSGSYEQYF
-,-,TRBV11-2,TRBJ2-7,TGTGCCAGCAGCCCGATCCTCGACAAAAAGGCCTACGAGCAGTACTTC,CASSPILDKKAYEQYF
-,TRBD1,TRBV3-1/TRBV3-2,TRBJ1-2,TGTGCCAGCAGCCCAACCGGACAGGCTTATGGCTACACCTTC,CASSPTGQAYGYTF
-,TRBD2,TRBV27,TRBJ2-7,TGTGCCAGCAGTCCCCATTTAGCGGGCTACTCCTACGAGCAGTACTTC,CASSPHLAGYSYEQYF
-,TRBD1,TRBV7-9,TRBJ2-3,TGTGCCAGCAGCGCTTGGACAGGATTCACAGATACGCAGTATTTT,CASSAWTGFTDTQYF
-,-,TRBV20-1,TRBJ1-2,TGCAGTGCTAGAAACAGTTTGGGGTACACCTTC,CSARNSLGYTF
few,-,TRBV21-1,TRBJ2-1,TGTGCCAGCAAGATACCAGCTGGTGAGCAGTTCTTC,CASKIPAGEQFF
few,-,TRBV2,TRBJ2-5,TGTGCCAGCATTTTAGACTACAGCGAGGAGACCCAGTACTTC,CASILDYSEETQYF
few,-,TRBV20-1,TRBJ1-5,TGCAGTGCTAGTAGCGACGGCAATCAGCCCCAGCATTTT,CSASSDGNQPQHF
-,-,TRBV6-4,TRBJ1-2,TGTGCCAGCAGTGAAACGGGACTCTATGGCTACACCTTC,CASSETGLYGYTF